One and the same sample provided the 28 T cell receptor beta chains below, sequenced in a study of blood T cell repertoires in COVID-19 (dated by TCRdb to 2018 to 2020). The method behind the library was the immunoSEQ multiplex PCR assay. The table was pulled from immuneACCESS by TCRdb, which kept in-frame rearrangements only. Such tables lose some clones; where checked, under half of the loss comes from unresolved V genes, and the rest has no known cause. The sample profile shows about 160,000 clones; approximately 85% of them were found once. The top ten hold over 5% of the sample. Sequences were obtained from peripheral blood. The receptors stem from a woman aged 50 to 65 with COVID-19, enrolled during active disease.

The chain employs TRBV29-1 and TRBJ1-1, with a tentative D call TRBD1 (6 bases). There are 13 residues in the CDR3. V was pared by 5 bases and J by 1 base, with 11 bases between. CDR1 and CDR2 (germline): SQVTM, ANQGSEA. This chain's CDR3 is CSVIRGRNTEAFF. The CDR3 nucleotides are TGCAGCGTTATCAGGGGCCGGAACACTGAAGCTTTCTTT.

J is TRBJ1-2 and V is TRBV4-3; 10 bases map to TRBD1. The CDR3 is 16 residues long. Germline lookup yields CDR1 LGHNA and CDR2 YSLEER. J lost 4 bases, V lost 0 bases, and 5 bases had no gene match. CDR3 nucleotide sequence: TGCGCCAGCAGCCAAGAATTCGGGACAGGGGTCTATGGCTACACCTTC. Residues: CASSQEFGTGVYGYTF.

This clone was seen only a few times. This chain connects TRBV28 to TRBJ2-1; 9 bases fit TRBD1. CDR1 MDHEN and CDR2 SYDVKM come from the germline V gene. The junction had 7 bases not matched to a gene; V was cut back by 6 bases and J by 4 bases. The CDR3 length is 15 residues. The CDR3 reads CASSIPGQGYNEQFF. As DNA, the CDR3 is TGTGCCAGCAGCATACCGGGACAGGGTTACAATGAGCAGTTCTTC.

The rearrangement joins TRBV14 to TRBJ2-2; D remains unclear. In germline, CDR1 is SGHDN, CDR2 FVKESK. The length of the CDR3 is 14 residues. V dropped 1 base and J dropped 3 bases, with 6 bases sitting between them. The CDR3 sequence: CASSQALYTGELFF. The DNA for the CDR3 is TGTGCCAGCAGCCAAGCCCTCTACACCGGGGAGCTGTTTTTT. Full variable domain (missing parts from reference TRBV14 and TRBJ2-2): EAGVTQFPSHSVIEKGQTVTLRCDPISGHDNLYWYRRVMGKEIKFLLHFVKESKQDESGMPNNRFLAERTGGTYSTLKVQPAELEDSGVYFCASSQALYTGELFFGEGSRLTVL.

The rearrangement joins TRBV7-9 to TRBJ2-5, with 9 bases matching TRBD1. This CDR3 has 13 residues. J lost 5 bases, V lost 5 bases, and 3 bases had no gene match. CDR1 and CDR2 (germline): SEHNR, FQNEAQ (reference sequence). As DNA, the CDR3 is TGTGCCAGCAGCCCTGGGACAGGGGAGACCCAGTACTTC. It yields the protein CASSPGTGETQYF.

The chain's CDR3 is CAWSGADTQYF. CDR3 DNA: TGTGCCTGGAGTGGAGCAGATACGCAGTATTTT. The chain couples TRBV30 to TRBJ2-3, with D uncertain. V lost 1 base to trimming and J lost 4 bases, with 3 bases between them. Germline V gene lookup returns CDR1 GTSNPN and CDR2 SVGIG (reference sequence). The CDR3 extends over 11 amino acids.

Concerning this clone: The junction does not match germline at one end; this may be a read error. The chain uses TRBV5-1 and TRBJ1-3, with 8 bases lining up with TRBD1. This CDR3 is 15 amino acids long. Germline CDR1 and CDR2: SGHRS and YFSETQ. The CDR3 here is CASSLVTGAGNTIYF. Written as DNA, the CDR3 is TGCGCCAGCAGCTTGGTGACAGGGGCTGGGAACACCATATATTTT.

In DNA, the CDR3 is TGTGCCAGCTTTTGGAGCGGGGGAACCACCGGGGAGCTGTTTTTT. Protein: CASFWSGGTTGELFF. The chain couples TRBV7-9 to TRBJ2-2; 8 bases align to TRBD2. Losses at the gene ends were 8 bases for V and 4 bases for J; bases not matched to a gene: 9. The germline V gene has CDR1 SEHNR and CDR2 FQNEAQ (reference sequence). The CDR3 spans 15 residues.

V is TRBV19 and J is TRBJ1-1; 9 bases line up with TRBD1. Trimming cost V 9 bases and J 1 base; bases outside gene matches: 12. Germline V gene sequence: CDR1 LNHDA, CDR2 SQIVND (reference sequence). This CDR3 has 16 amino acids. The CDR3 DNA follows: TGTGCCAGCAGTCCGAACAGGGGGCTATGGAACACTGAAGCTTTCTTT. Amino acids: CASSPNRGLWNTEAFF.

This sequence joins TRBV6-1 and TRBJ1-1, with 8 bases that match TRBD1. Germline-derived CDR1 and CDR2 are MNHNS and SASEGT. The ends lost 2 bases at V and 1 base at J; junction bases unmatched: 0. The CDR3 is made up of 14 amino acids. The CDR3 sequence is CASSEQGANTEAFF. The DNA for the CDR3 is TGTGCCAGCAGTGAACAGGGGGCGAACACTGAAGCTTTCTTT.

The gene calls are TRBV12-3 or TRBV12-4 and TRBJ1-2, with a possible D match to TRBD1 (5 bases). Trimming removed 5 bases from V and 5 bases from J, with 6 bases in between. This CDR3 spans 11 amino acids. The CDR3 DNA reads as TGTGCCAGCAGTCGACAGTATGGCTACACCTTC. The encoded protein is CASSRQYGYTF.

The CDR3 bases are TGTGCCAGCAGCTTGGAGGGGCACTATGGCTACACCTTC. Translation: CASSLEGHYGYTF. The chain recombines TRBV5-4 with TRBJ1-2, with D maybe TRBD1 (5 bases). This CDR3 has 13 amino acids. V was trimmed by 0 bases and J by 3 bases, leaving 6 bases between them. Germline loops: CDR1 SGHNT, CDR2 YYREEE (reference sequence). Full variable domain (rest looked up from reference TRBV5-4 and TRBJ1-2): ETGVTQSPTHLIKTRGQQVTLRCSSQSGHNTVSWYQQALGQGPQFIFQYYREEENGRGNFPPRFSGLQFPNYSSELNVNALELDDSALYLCASSLEGHYGYTFGSGTRLTVV.

V usage is TRBV5-1 and J usage is TRBJ2-5, with TRBD2 matching over 8 bases. Trimming took 4 bases from V and 0 from J; bases not matched to a gene: 5. CDR3 length equals 15 residues. The germline V gene has CDR1 SGHRS and CDR2 YFSETQ. The CDR3 protein is CASSPAGEYQETQYF. CDR3 DNA sequence: TGCGCCAGCAGCCCAGCGGGGGAGTACCAAGAGACCCAGTACTTC.

This chain joins TRBV13 and TRBJ2-7; weak D call: TRBD1 (6 bases). The V and J ends lost 2 bases and 2 bases respectively, with 10 bases between them. The CDR3 loop spans 14 amino acids. CDR1 and CDR2 (germline): PRHDT, FYEKMQ (reference sequence). The CDR3 DNA sequence: TGTGCCAGCAGCTTAAGGGGGTTAGCCTACGAGCAGTACTTC. This codes for CASSLRGLAYEQYF.

The chain combines TRBV3-1 (or the pseudogene TRBV3-2) with TRBJ2-1; TRBD2 aligns across 12 bases. Germline V gene sequence: CDR1 LGHDT, CDR2 YNNKEL (reference sequence). Trimming at V came to 5 bases and at J to 0 bases, leaving 11 bases not matched to a gene. The CDR3 has 19 residues. The CDR3: CASSTQGLAGTSSYNEQFF. As DNA, the CDR3 is TGTGCCAGCAGCACCCAAGGACTAGCGGGGACGAGCTCCTACAATGAGCAGTTCTTC.

V and J are TRBV10-3 and TRBJ2-6; D is possibly TRBD2 (5 bases). This CDR3 is built from 18 residues. Germline assignment: CDR1 ENHRY and CDR2 SYGVKD. Trimming took off 0 bases at V and 1 base at J, with 13 bases between the two ends. The CDR3 region is CAISESGRGFSGANVLTF. In DNA form, the CDR3 reads TGTGCCATCAGTGAGTCTGGGAGAGGGTTTTCTGGGGCCAACGTCCTGACTTTC.

J is TRBJ2-7 and V is TRBV28; 8 positions match TRBD2. There are 16 residues in the CDR3. Germline loops: CDR1 MDHEN, CDR2 SYDVKM. Trimming cost V 5 bases and J 6 bases; bases outside gene matches: 15. The CDR3 spells CASSTRGGVAGFEQYF. CDR3 bases: TGTGCCAGCAGTACCAGGGGAGGGGTAGCGGGGTTCGAGCAGTACTTC.

This chain connects TRBV4-1 to TRBJ2-7; D gene unclear. The CDR3 sequence is 15 residues long. Germline assignment: CDR1 MGHRA and CDR2 YSYEKL. The V and J ends lost 1 base and 0 bases respectively, with 10 bases between them. The CDR3 DNA reads as TGCGCCAGCAGCCAAGGGCCCCCACCCTCCTACGAGCAGTACTTC. This sequence encodes CASSQGPPPSYEQYF.

Only a few counts were recorded for this clone. The chain is built from TRBV7-9 and TRBJ1-5, with 11 bases aligning to TRBD1. V lost 3 bases to trimming and J lost 6 bases; unmatched junction nucleotides: 4. The CDR3 has 15 residues. From germline, CDR1 is SEHNR and CDR2 FQNEAQ (reference sequence). In nucleotides, the CDR3 is TGTGCCAGCAGCTTTGGGGACAGGGGGGCTCAGCCCCAGCATTTT. Protein product: CASSFGDRGAQPQHF. Combining the CDR3 with reference TRBV7-9 and TRBJ1-5 gives the whole variable domain DTGVSQNPRHKITKRGQNVTFRCDPISEHNRLYWYRQTLGQGPEFLTYFQNEAQLEKSRLLSDRFSAERPKGSFSTLEIQRTEQGDSAMYLCASSFGDRGAQPQHFGDGTRLSIL.

The rearrangement joins TRBV7-6 to TRBJ1-1; TRBD1 is a possible D gene (5 bases). V gave up 1 base and J gave up 0 bases, with 12 bases separating them. Germline V CDR1 and CDR2: SGHVS, FNYEAQ. The length of the CDR3 is 16 residues. The DNA of the CDR3 is TGTGCCAGCAGCTTAGGTTCCAGGGCCATGAACACTGAAGCTTTCTTT. This sequence encodes CASSLGSRAMNTEAFF.

The chain recombines TRBV11-2 with TRBJ2-7; 9 bases fit TRBD1. The V segment lost 4 bases and the J segment 1 base; nucleotides outside the gene matches: 5. In germline, CDR1 is SGHAT, CDR2 FQNNGV. This CDR3 region has 15 residues. Here the CDR3 DNA reads TGTGCCAGCAGCTCGCCGGGACAGGGATCCTACGAGCAGTACTTC. Protein product: CASSSPGQGSYEQYF.

The chain has TRBV6-5 and TRBJ2-2; maybe TRBD1 (6 bases). The CDR3 contains 15 residues. Trimming stripped 6 bases from V and 2 bases from J, with 13 bases between. Germline V gene sequence: CDR1 MNHEY, CDR2 SVGAGI. CDR3 region: CASRPPGQNTGELFF. CDR3 DNA sequence: TGTGCCAGCAGACCCCCGGGACAAAACACCGGGGAGCTGTTTTTT.

The genes are TRBV25-1 and TRBJ2-3, with a tentative D call TRBD2 (6 bases). Germline lookup yields CDR1 MGHDK and CDR2 SYGVNS. There are 15 residues in the CDR3. Trimming removed 2 bases at V and 6 bases at J, with 15 bases between. CDR3 nucleotides: TGTGCCAGCAGTGAAATAACTAGCCCTGGGGATACGCAGTATTTT. Amino acids: CASSEITSPGDTQYF. The full variable domain, with the rest looked up from reference TRBV25-1 and TRBJ2-3, is EADIYQTPRYLVIGTGKKITLECSQTMGHDKMYWYQQDPGMELHLIHYSYGVNSTEKGDLSSESTVSRIRTEHFPLTLESARPSHTSQYLCASSEITSPGDTQYFGPGTRLTVL.

A few counts support this clone. V usage is TRBV2 and J usage is TRBJ2-5, with 14 bases that match TRBD2. Trimming cost V 4 bases and J 5 bases; bases outside gene matches: 9. From germline, CDR1 is SNHLY and CDR2 FYNNEI. The CDR3 runs 17 residues. The CDR3 DNA sequence: TGTGCCAGCAGTGCCGGGACTAGCGGGGGAAACAGGGAGACCCAGTACTTC. Protein: CASSAGTSGGNRETQYF.

The V and J genes are TRBV30 and TRBJ2-5; 10 bases map to TRBD2. Losses at the gene ends were 0 bases for V and 4 bases for J; bases not matched to a gene: 5. Germline V gene sequence: CDR1 GTSNPN, CDR2 SVGIG (reference sequence). This CDR3 comprises 15 residues. CDR3 coding DNA: TGTGCCTGGAGTGTTCCAGCGGGGGGGCGAGAGACCCAGTACTTC. Residues: CAWSVPAGGRETQYF. Variable domain in full (rest from reference TRBV30 and TRBJ2-5): SQTIHQWPATLVQPVGSPLSLECTVEGTSNPNLYWYRQAAGRGLQLLFYSVGIGQISSEVPQNLSASRPQDRQFILSSKKLLLSDSGFYLCAWSVPAGGRETQYFGPGTRLLVL.

This clone was counted once. This sequence joins TRBV7-2 and TRBJ2-3; TRBD2 is a possible D gene (6 bases). Germline V gene lookup returns CDR1 SGHTA and CDR2 FQGNSA. The V and J ends lost 5 bases and 0 bases respectively, with 9 bases between them. CDR3 size: 14 residues. The CDR3 region has the DNA TGTGCCAGCAGCCCCGGGACTAGCACAGATACGCAGTATTTT. Translation gives CASSPGTSTDTQYF. Complete variable domain (other parts from reference TRBV7-2 and TRBJ2-3): GAGVSQSPSNKVTEKGKDVELRCDPISGHTALYWYRQSLGQGLEFLIYFQGNSAPDKSGLPSDRFSAERTGGSVSTLTIQRTQQEDSAVYLCASSPGTSTDTQYFGPGTRLTVL.

This chain's CDR3 is CASSLRGGLSGYTF. In DNA form, the CDR3 reads TGTGCCAGCAGTTTAAGGGGGGGGCTCTCTGGCTACACCTTC. V and J are TRBV28 and TRBJ1-2, with a tentative D call TRBD1 (6 bases). The CDR3 consists of 14 residues. V was shortened by 2 bases and J by 7 bases, with 14 bases between the two germline ends. Germline CDR1 MDHEN, CDR2 SYDVKM.

The chain carries TRBV2 and TRBJ1-5; D not certain. The germline V and J ends were trimmed by 2 bases and 7 bases, with 12 bases remaining between them. CDR1 SNHLY and CDR2 FYNNEI come from the germline V gene. CDR3 length: 14 residues. CDR3 sequence reads: CASSELGGRQPQHF. The CDR3 coding sequence is TGTGCCAGCAGTGAACTTGGAGGGCGGCAGCCCCAGCATTTT.